The T cell receptor (beta chain) under discussion was sequenced for a study of CD4 T cells in relation to SARS-CoV-2 and coronaviruses. V shed 3 bases and J shed 4 bases, with 9 bases lying between them. Germline V gene lookup returns CDR1 SGHTA and CDR2 FQGNSA. This CDR3 contains 13 residues. Naive and memory CD4+ T cell DNA was deep-sequenced without culture. The repertoire was sequenced with immunoSEQ multiplex PCR; TCRdb's copy has only in-frame clones and lacks some. Of 50,000 to 70,000 clones in the sample, over 70% are singletons; the top ten hold about 1.6%. Study-level results: Compared with monoreactive clones, crossreactive clones showed significantly weaker SARS-CoV-2 expansion. The cross-reactivity analysis covered only spike protein, not other viral proteins.

As concerns this clone: Its antigen is still unknown.

CD4+ T cells from unexposed donors were obtained before the COVID-19 pandemic (2011-2018). The chain couples TRBV7-2 to TRBJ1-2; D gene unclear. This receptor was taken from a human donor in good health. Sequencing used memory CD4+ T cells from PBMCs. CDR3 DNA sequence: TGTGCCAGCAGCTTCCCCCTCTTCTATGGCTACACCTTC. It is translated as CASSFPLFYGYTF.